This is a list of T cell receptor beta chains from one sample in a study of metastatic and nonmetastatic thyroid tumors. TCRdb re-called clones via MiXCR from the PCR reads. The sample consists of 45,000 to 55,000 clones, approximately 24% of them appearing once. Sequencing input: blood. These receptors came from a male donor with papillary thyroid cancer or a benign thyroid nodule (not recorded which). Some clones in this sample may be carry-over from other donors' samples. Each CDR3 is given with its conserved first and last residue. D genes are given only for firm matches. Clone sizes are given selectively: once, few, many, or a class where the clone is expanded.

>.|TRBV4-2|TRBJ1-2|many|16
TGTGCCAGCAGCCAAGCCCTCCAGGACCGGATCGGTGGCTACACCTTC
CASSQALQDRIGGYTF
>TRBD1|TRBV9|TRBJ2-7|.|12
TGTGCCAGCAGCTCGACAGGGGACGAGCAGTACTTC
CASSSTGDEQYF
>.|TRBV12-3/TRBV12-4|TRBJ2-1|.|14
TGTGCCAGCAGTTTAGGGGGGGCTTACAATGAGCAGTTCTTC
CASSLGGAYNEQFF
>TRBD2|TRBV6-6|TRBJ2-2|few|16
TGTGCCAGCAGTTACCGGACTAGCGGGAGGTCCGGGGAGCTGTTTTTT
CASSYRTSGRSGELFF
>.|TRBV10-3|TRBJ2-1|few|12
TGTGCCTCCGGGCGAAACCCCAATGAGCAGTTCTTC
CASGRNPNEQFF
>.|TRBV20-1|TRBJ2-7|many|13
TGCAGTGCTAGAAACCCAGGCGACTACGAGCAGTACTTC
CSARNPGDYEQYF
>TRBD2|TRBV20-1|TRBJ2-1|.|15
TGCAGTGCTAGCCCGCTAGCGGAGACCTACAATGATCAGTTCTTC
CSASPLAETYNDQFF
>TRBD1|TRBV5-8|TRBJ1-4|many|14
TGTGCCAGCAGCCCGACAGGGAGTAATGAAAAACTGTTTTTT
CASSPTGSNEKLFF
>TRBD1|TRBV28|TRBJ2-1|many|15
TGTGCCAGCAGTGGAACCGGGACAGTAGGCGATGAGCAGTTCTTC
CASSGTGTVGDEQFF
>TRBD2|TRBV20-1|TRBJ2-1|many|14
TGCAGTGCTATTCGGCCTAGCGGGTACAATGAGCAGTTCTTC
CSAIRPSGYNEQFF
>TRBD1|TRBV6-5|TRBJ1-2|many|19
TGTGCCAGCAGTTACTCGAGCCGCGTGGGACAGGGAGCGAGCTATGGCTACACCTTC
CASSYSSRVGQGASYGYTF
>TRBD1|TRBV2|TRBJ2-1|.|19
TGTGCCAGCAGTGAGGGACAGGGCGTCGTGAAGAGGTCCTACAATGAGCAGTTCTTC
CASSEGQGVVKRSYNEQFF
>.|TRBV24-1|TRBJ2-7|few|13
TGTGCCACCAGTGATTTGTACGGGTTCGAGCAGTACTTC
CATSDLYGFEQYF
>.|TRBV20-1|TRBJ2-1|.|14
TGCAGTGCTAGAGAAGGGTCGGGGAACAATGAGCAGTTCTTC
CSAREGSGNNEQFF
>.|TRBV18|TRBJ1-2|.|15
TGTGCCAGCTCACCAGGGGGATACGGGCGGTACGGCTACACCTTC
CASSPGGYGRYGYTF
>.|TRBV12-3/TRBV12-4|TRBJ1-4|few|15
TGTGCCAGCAGATCAGGGACGGCAACTAATGAAAAACTGTTTTTT
CASRSGTATNEKLFF
>.|TRBV2|TRBJ2-7|.|17
TGTGCCAGCAGTGACCCCGGGAATAGCGGTTCTCCATACGAGCAGTACTTC
CASSDPGNSGSPYEQYF
>.|TRBV20-1|TRBJ1-2|.|13
TGCAGTGCTAGAGTACCGAGGACAGATGGCTACACCTTC
CSARVPRTDGYTF
>TRBD1|TRBV6-4|TRBJ2-3|.|16
TGTGCCAGCAGTGCTTCCCCCGGGACAGTCACAGATACGCAGTATTTT
CASSASPGTVTDTQYF
>.|TRBV20-1|TRBJ2-5|.|11
TGCAGTGGGCACAGCCAAGAGACCCAGTACTTC
CSGHSQETQYF
>.|TRBV5-1|TRBJ1-2|many|14
TGCGCCAGCAGCTTGGGCCAGGAGGACTATGGCTACACCTTC
CASSLGQEDYGYTF
>.|TRBV11-3|TRBJ1-5|few|14
TGTGCCAGCAGCTTAGGGGGTAGCAATCAGCCCCAGCATTTT
CASSLGGSNQPQHF
>.|TRBV6-1|TRBJ2-7|.|13
TGTGCCAGCAGACGGTCAGGGTTCTACGAGCAGTACTTC
CASRRSGFYEQYF
>.|TRBV5-1|TRBJ2-1|once|15
TGCGCCAGCAGCTTGCCGGCGGGACACGGGGATGAGCAGTTCTTC
CASSLPAGHGDEQFF
>TRBD1|TRBV29-1|TRBJ2-1|many|12
TGCAGCGCCAGGGGGCCTAACAATGAGCAGTTCTTC
CSARGPNNEQFF
>.|TRBV20-1|TRBJ1-3|.|14
TGCAGTGCTAGACAGGGGAGCTCTGGAAACACCATATATTTT
CSARQGSSGNTIYF
>.|TRBV3-1|TRBJ1-1|.|12
TGTGCCAGCAGCCAAGCCGGACGGGGAGCTTTCTTT
CASSQAGRGAFF
>.|TRBV6-1|TRBJ2-2|many|15
TGTGCCAGCAGTTTACCCGGCGGGAACACCGGGGAGCTGTTTTTT
CASSLPGGNTGELFF
>.|TRBV18|TRBJ2-5|.|13
TGTGCCAGCTCACCGGACAGTAAAGAGACCCAGTACTTC
CASSPDSKETQYF